This T cell receptor (beta chain) is from a study of blood T cell repertoires in COVID-19. TCRdb keeps only in-frame clones here, not all; method: immunoSEQ multiplex PCR. The data contain approximately 60,000 clones, approximately 79% of them singletons. CDR3 length: 21 residues. V lost 1 base, J lost 0 bases, and 21 bases stayed unmatched. Germline CDR1 reads SQVTM; CDR2 reads ANQGSEA. Specimen: peripheral blood. The V and J genes are TRBV29-1 and TRBJ2-1; 7 nucleotides match TRBD2. This receptor was taken from a man between 60 and 70 years old with acute or convalescent COVID-19. The CDR3 coding sequence is TGCAGCGTTGAAGGTGTCCTTGGGAGGGTGAACCCCGCCAGCTCCTACAATGAGCAGTTCTTC. This encodes CSVEGVLGRVNPASSYNEQFF.